Included here is one TCR beta chain sequence, with context. Its target is unknown. This record belongs to a study of cytomegalovirus exposure and HLA in healthy donors. The primer mix had 60 Vbeta and 13 Jbeta primers. Here immunoSEQ multiplex PCR was the method, and the copy in TCRdb shows in-frame clones only, minus some. The sample includes over 60,000 clones, approximately 80% of them seen just once. The length of the CDR3 is 16 residues. Germline lookup yields CDR1 SGHAT and CDR2 FQNNGV. Unmatched junction bases numbered 14, after V lost 3 bases and J lost 12 bases. General observations from the study: Researchers reported in a later analysis that a missense DCLRE1C variant was tied to TCR beta V- and J-gene trimming. According to the study, around 160 TCR beta chains were cytomegalovirus-associated. Immune exposure information available was restricted to CMV serostatus.

This receptor was taken from a man aged 18 to 29 in good health and CMV-seronegative. Material for sequencing was PBMCs. The rearrangement joins TRBV11-2 to TRBJ1-6; 7 bases match TRBD1. In DNA, the CDR3 is TGTGCCAGCAGCTTTGGCCCTACAGGGGCGAACTTACCCCTCCACTTT. Encoded protein: CASSFGPTGANLPLHF.